The text below deals with one TCR beta chain. Its antigen is not known. The data derive from a study of T cells after yellow fever vaccination. Study as a whole: Fractions of low cell number were prepared using SMART-Seq v4 Ultra Low Input.

General study results and limits: Few clonotypes appeared in both CD4 and CD8 compartments. Abundant bulk-derived clonotypes could contaminate FACS-sorted repertoires.

The TCR cDNA carried a universal primer site and UMIs from 5'RACE template switching. Each CDR3 protein gets one entry after TCRdb re-called the 5' RACE reads with MiXCR. In the table there are hundreds of thousands of distinct CDR3 sequences, 9% to 15% of which are singletons. The CDR3 extends over 15 amino acids. From germline, CDR1 is SEHNR and CDR2 FQNEAQ (reference sequence). J gave up 5 bases and V 5 bases, and 12 bases lay outside the gene matches. The clonotype was recovered from a man aged 30-40 years who received the YFV17D yellow fever vaccine. Material: PBMCs, obtained on the day of the yellow fever booster vaccination. This chain joins TRBV7-9 and TRBJ2-7; 7 nucleotides line up with TRBD2. The CDR3 protein is CASSLIKGGKNEQYF. CDR3 DNA: TGTGCCAGCAGCCTCATCAAGGGAGGGAAAAACGAGCAGTACTTC.